Below, one TCR beta chain is given with its context. What it binds is not known. Trimming at V came to 5 bases and at J to 4 bases, leaving 6 bases not matched to a gene. There are 15 residues in the CDR3. The germline gives CDR1 ENHRY, CDR2 SYGVKD. The data originate from a study of cytomegalovirus exposure and HLA in healthy donors. The PCR made use of 60 Vbeta and 13 Jbeta primers. TCRdb's table, derived via immunoSEQ multiplex PCR, lists solely in-frame clones and lacks some. This table holds about 150,000 clones, 60% to 85% found once. Broader study findings: Many donors carried some public TCRs, although rarity characterized most TCR sequences. Certain sequence variants were highly shared and formed a cluster, and this cluster was likely a sequencing artifact.

This TCR derives from a middle-aged woman in good health and CMV-seronegative. Sequencing was done on a sample of PBMCs. The rearrangement joins TRBV10-3 to TRBJ2-7, with TRBD1 matching 12 bases. This CDR3 reads CAISSGTGGSYEQYF. As DNA, the CDR3 is TGTGCCATCAGTTCCGGGACAGGGGGCTCTTACGAGCAGTACTTC.